This T cell receptor (beta chain) was sequenced during a study of blood T cell repertoires in COVID-19. At the level of the study: From T cells, B-cell-depleted T cells, or PBMCs came the material, which was cDNA or gDNA.

V was shortened by 3 bases and J by 1 base, with 9 bases between the two germline ends. CDR1 is LNHDA, CDR2 SQIVND, per germline (reference sequence). The CDR3 covers 14 residues. The data were produced by immunoSEQ multiplex PCR, yet TCRdb's version contains in-frame clones alone and is incomplete. Of some 49,000 clones in the sample, approximately 93% were seen once. The TCR was taken from a man in his sixties with COVID-19, enrolled during active disease. Input material: peripheral blood. The gene calls are TRBV19 and TRBJ1-1; D ambiguous. The CDR3 sequence is CASSIWSGNTEAFF. CDR3 nucleotide sequence: TGTGCCAGTAGTATTTGGTCCGGGAACACTGAAGCTTTCTTT. The full variable domain, with the rest looked up from reference TRBV19 and TRBJ1-1, is DGGITQSPKYLFRKEGQNVTLSCEQNLNHDAMYWYRQDPGQGLRLIYYSQIVNDFQKGDIAEGYSVSREKKESFPLTVTSAQKNPTAFYLCASSIWSGNTEAFFGQGTRLTVV.